This TCR beta chain comes out of a study of radiation and T cells in renal cell carcinoma. The study's findings and limits: In blood, top tumor clones expanded by 2 weeks, shrinking by 4. Pretreatment tumor biopsies were lacking, so baseline clonotypes are unknown.

Described time point: baseline pretreatment blood. Stated treatment: 15 Gy SBRT to primary tumor, nephrectomy 4 weeks later. The tumor was a clear cell renal cell carcinoma. Here immunoSEQ multiplex PCR was the method, and the copy in TCRdb shows in-frame clones only, minus some. The profile covers about 140,000 clones, with around 78% appearing a single time and around a quarter taken by the ten largest. About this clone: Its antigen is still unknown.

This clonotype originated in a woman in her 50s with renal cell carcinoma. Specimen: blood, collected from a patient whose treatment included radiotherapy and nephrectomy.

DNA for the CDR3: TGTGCCAGCAGCTTACGACCCGCAGATACGCAGTATTTT. Amino acids: CASSLRPADTQYF. The chain joins TRBV11-3 to TRBJ2-3, with D unresolved. Trimming took 2 bases from V and 4 from J, leaving 7 bases between them. The CDR3 spans 13 residues. The V gene's germline CDR1 is SGHNT and CDR2 YENEEA.